These 3 T cell receptor beta chains share one sample of origin, sequenced in a study of cytomegalovirus exposure and HLA in healthy donors. Primers included in the PCR were 60 Vbeta and 13 Jbeta primers. Data came from immunoSEQ multiplex PCR; TCRdb stores just in-frame clones and leaves some out. The sample lists some 85,000 clones; 76% were seen once. The specimen was PBMCs. Receptor source: a man aged 40-55 years in good health and CMV-seronegative.

This clone qualifies as medium-sized. CDR3 nucleotides: TGTGCCAGCAGTGACTCGACAGGGGATGGCTACACCTTC. Its protein product is CASSDSTGDGYTF. The genes are TRBV6-4 and TRBJ1-2; 8 bases align to TRBD1. The CDR3 contains 13 residues. V lost 0 bases to trimming and J lost 6 bases; unmatched junction nucleotides: 0. Looked up from germline, CDR1 is MRHNA and CDR2 is SNTAGT.

A few counts support this clone. The V and J genes are TRBV28 and TRBJ2-3; TRBD2 matches at 12 bases. V lost 2 bases to trimming and J lost 1 base; unmatched junction nucleotides: 13. CDR3 length equals 20 residues. CDR1 is MDHEN, CDR2 SYDVKM, per germline. CDR3 DNA: TGTGCCAGCAGTTTACCCCGTCGCCTAGCGGGGGGGCTCGGCACAGATACGCAGTATTTT. Translating it yields CASSLPRRLAGGLGTDTQYF.

This clone has just a few counts. This chain uses TRBV7-3 with TRBJ1-6; 9 bases map to TRBD1. J lost 9 bases, V lost 5 bases, and 8 bases had no gene match. Germline V gene sequence: CDR1 SGHTA, CDR2 FQGTGA. This CDR3 spans 15 amino acids. CDR3 in amino acids: CASSPQGQGTSPLHF. DNA for the CDR3: TGTGCCAGCAGCCCCCAAGGACAGGGGACTTCACCCCTCCACTTT.